The sequence of this T cell receptor beta chain was determined in a study of vaccination effects on CD4 cells after COVID-19. With respect to this clone: Its specificity is not known.

In germline, CDR1 is SGHRS, CDR2 YFSETQ. Trimming shortened V by 3 bases and J by 0 bases, and 12 bases separated the two germline ends. The CDR3 loop spans 15 amino acids. After expansion with viral peptide pools in the ViraFEST assay, antigen-specific CD4+ T cells were sequenced. The culture ran for about eleven days before CD4+ T cells were isolated. Every participant took two doses of the BNT162b2 or mRNA-1273 vaccine. The repertoire was sequenced with immunoSEQ multiplex PCR; TCRdb's copy has only in-frame clones and lacks some. This sample carries around 69,000 clones, 74% of them seen once, and the ten largest clones take approximately 1.5%.

Sample: CD4+ T cells from PBMCs cultured with HCoV-229E spike peptides, taken after COVID-19 vaccination. The TCR originated in a human donor who received a COVID-19 vaccine. V usage is TRBV5-1 and J usage is TRBJ1-1; no reliable D call. The CDR3 coding sequence is TGCGCCAGCAGCTGGGATTGGACTTTGAACACTGAAGCTTTCTTT. This encodes CASSWDWTLNTEAFF.